A selection of T cell receptor beta chains follows, all from one sample in a study of cytomegalovirus exposure and HLA in healthy donors. Using immunoSEQ multiplex PCR, the repertoire was profiled, and TCRdb retains in-frame clones only, with some absent. The sample yields around 200,000 clones, around nine tenths seen once. Sequences were obtained from PBMCs. The receptor source for this set is a woman in her thirties in good health and CMV-seronegative. The CDR3 runs from the conserved cysteine through the conserved F or W. The D gene is left open where the match is weak. The size entry is marked missing in some rows and otherwise reads once, few, many or a size class.

CDR3 length: 16; clone size: NA; D gene: NA; J gene: TRBJ1-3; V gene: TRBV9; CDR3 protein: CASSVMTGGAGNTIYF; CDR3 DNA: TGTGCCAGCAGCGTAATGACCGGAGGCGCTGGAAACACCATATATTTT
CDR3 length: 14; clone size: NA; D gene: NA; J gene: TRBJ2-5; V gene: TRBV28; CDR3 protein: CASSHYQYQETQYF; CDR3 DNA: TGTGCCAGCAGCCACTATCAGTACCAAGAGACCCAGTACTTC
CDR3 length: 11; clone size: NA; D gene: NA; J gene: TRBJ1-1; V gene: TRBV28; CDR3 protein: CAICGGTEAFF; CDR3 DNA: TGTGCCATTTGCGGGGGCACTGAAGCTTTCTTT
CDR3 length: 15; clone size: NA; D gene: TRBD2; J gene: TRBJ2-3; V gene: TRBV11-2; CDR3 protein: CASSFTGLRTDTQYF; CDR3 DNA: TGTGCCAGCAGCTTCACGGGACTACGCACAGATACGCAGTATTTT
CDR3 length: 13; clone size: NA; D gene: NA; J gene: TRBJ2-1; V gene: TRBV23-1; CDR3 protein: CASGGPGGNEQFF; CDR3 DNA: TGCGCCAGCGGGGGCCCGGGGGGAAATGAGCAGTTCTTC
CDR3 length: 13; clone size: NA; D gene: NA; J gene: TRBJ2-1; V gene: TRBV4-1; CDR3 protein: CASSQNLGTEQFF; CDR3 DNA: TGCGCCAGCAGCCAAAATCTAGGGACAGAGCAGTTCTTC
CDR3 length: 18; clone size: NA; D gene: TRBD1; J gene: TRBJ1-5; V gene: TRBV15; CDR3 protein: CATSRDLGVDRGLQPQHF; CDR3 DNA: TGTGCCACCAGCAGAGATCTCGGCGTCGACAGGGGGCTTCAGCCCCAGCATTTT
CDR3 length: 13; clone size: NA; D gene: NA; J gene: TRBJ2-7; V gene: TRBV28; CDR3 protein: CASRSGVTYEQYF; CDR3 DNA: TGTGCCAGCAGATCGGGGGTCACCTACGAGCAGTACTTC
CDR3 length: 13; clone size: NA; D gene: NA; J gene: TRBJ2-4; V gene: TRBV11-2; CDR3 protein: CAISRVAKNIQYF; CDR3 DNA: TGTGCCATCTCCAGGGTAGCCAAAAACATTCAGTACTTC
CDR3 length: 16; clone size: NA; D gene: NA; J gene: TRBJ1-4; V gene: TRBV28; CDR3 protein: CASSSSKGKANEKLFF; CDR3 DNA: TGTGCCAGCAGTTCCTCGAAGGGGAAGGCTAATGAAAAACTGTTTTTT
CDR3 length: 16; clone size: NA; D gene: TRBD1; J gene: TRBJ1-2; V gene: TRBV28; CDR3 protein: CASSLGTGATLGGYTF; CDR3 DNA: TGTGCCAGCAGTCTTGGAACAGGGGCGACTTTAGGTGGCTACACCTTC
CDR3 length: 14; clone size: NA; D gene: NA; J gene: TRBJ1-1; V gene: TRBV6-5; CDR3 protein: CASSYGLGLTEAFF; CDR3 DNA: TGTGCCAGCAGTTACGGCCTGGGACTGACTGAAGCTTTCTTT
CDR3 length: 15; clone size: NA; D gene: TRBD2; J gene: TRBJ2-3; V gene: TRBV5-1; CDR3 protein: CASSAGGMGPDTQYF; CDR3 DNA: TGCGCCAGCAGCGCCGGGGGGATGGGGCCAGATACGCAGTATTTT
CDR3 length: 18; clone size: NA; D gene: NA; J gene: TRBJ2-7; V gene: TRBV1; CDR3 protein: CTSSQTSPGQGVTYEQYF; CDR3 DNA: TGCACCAGCAGCCAAACCTCTCCGGGACAGGGGGTAACCTACGAGCAGTACTTC
CDR3 length: 15; clone size: once; D gene: NA; J gene: TRBJ1-3; V gene: TRBV6-1; CDR3 protein: CASSLGGYSGNTIYF; CDR3 DNA: TGTGCCAGCAGCTTGGGGGGGTACTCTGGAAACACCATATATTTT
CDR3 length: 15; clone size: NA; D gene: TRBD2; J gene: TRBJ2-5; V gene: TRBV7-9; CDR3 protein: CASSLAAGGPETQYF; CDR3 DNA: TGTGCCAGCAGCTTAGCGGCGGGAGGGCCGGAGACCCAGTACTTC
CDR3 length: 15; clone size: NA; D gene: TRBD2; J gene: TRBJ2-1; V gene: TRBV28; CDR3 protein: CASSLLASGGHEQFF; CDR3 DNA: TGTGCCAGCAGTTTGCTGGCTAGCGGGGGGCATGAGCAGTTCTTC
CDR3 length: 14; clone size: NA; D gene: TRBD1; J gene: TRBJ1-5; V gene: TRBV7-9; CDR3 protein: CASSFGTGAQPQHF; CDR3 DNA: TGTGCCAGCAGCTTCGGGACAGGGGCTCAGCCCCAGCATTTT
CDR3 length: 15; clone size: NA; D gene: TRBD1; J gene: TRBJ1-1; V gene: TRBV5-8; CDR3 protein: CASSLQTGGYTEAFF; CDR3 DNA: TGTGCCAGCAGCCTACAGACAGGGGGCTACACTGAAGCTTTCTTT
CDR3 length: 18; clone size: NA; D gene: TRBD2; J gene: TRBJ2-2; V gene: TRBV7-9; CDR3 protein: CASSPERGGGIKTGELFF; CDR3 DNA: TGTGCCAGCAGCCCTGAGCGGGGGGGCGGGATAAAGACCGGGGAGCTGTTTTTT
CDR3 length: 14; clone size: NA; D gene: NA; J gene: TRBJ1-6; V gene: TRBV5-6; CDR3 protein: CASSSGQSNSPLHF; CDR3 DNA: TGTGCCAGCAGCTCCGGACAGAGTAATTCACCCCTCCACTTT
CDR3 length: 13; clone size: NA; D gene: NA; J gene: TRBJ2-7; V gene: TRBV13; CDR3 protein: CASSLVQGYEQYF; CDR3 DNA: TGTGCCAGCAGCTTAGTTCAGGGTTACGAGCAGTACTTC
CDR3 length: 12; clone size: NA; D gene: NA; J gene: TRBJ1-2; V gene: TRBV19; CDR3 protein: CASSIVGRGYTF; CDR3 DNA: TGTGCCAGTAGTATCGTGGGGAGAGGCTACACCTTC
CDR3 length: 14; clone size: NA; D gene: NA; J gene: TRBJ2-5; V gene: TRBV6-1; CDR3 protein: CASSEAGGRETQYF; CDR3 DNA: TGTGCCAGCAGTGAAGCTGGAGGACGGGAGACCCAGTACTTC
CDR3 length: 16; clone size: NA; D gene: TRBD2; J gene: TRBJ2-3; V gene: TRBV28; CDR3 protein: CASTKAGGPEGDTQYF; CDR3 DNA: TGTGCCAGCACCAAAGCGGGGGGGCCGGAGGGAGATACGCAGTATTTT
CDR3 length: 16; clone size: NA; D gene: TRBD1; J gene: TRBJ1-3; V gene: TRBV6-1; CDR3 protein: CASSEPGTGAGNTIYF; CDR3 DNA: TGTGCCAGCAGTGAGCCCGGGACAGGCGCTGGAAACACCATATATTTT
CDR3 length: 14; clone size: NA; D gene: TRBD1; J gene: TRBJ2-7; V gene: TRBV5-1; CDR3 protein: CASSLRQGPYEQYF; CDR3 DNA: TGCGCCAGCAGCTTGCGACAGGGCCCCTACGAGCAGTACTTC
CDR3 length: 15; clone size: NA; D gene: TRBD1; J gene: TRBJ2-2; V gene: TRBV5-1; CDR3 protein: CASSRDRALTGELFF; CDR3 DNA: TGCGCCAGCAGCCGCGACAGGGCCCTCACCGGGGAGCTGTTTTTT
CDR3 length: 14; clone size: NA; D gene: NA; J gene: TRBJ1-3; V gene: TRBV6-5; CDR3 protein: CASSTSGQGYTIYF; CDR3 DNA: NA
CDR3 length: 14; clone size: once; D gene: NA; J gene: TRBJ2-6; V gene: TRBV2; CDR3 protein: CASTYDWGANVLTF; CDR3 DNA: TGTGCCAGCACCTATGATTGGGGGGCCAACGTCCTGACTTTC
CDR3 length: 15; clone size: NA; D gene: TRBD2; J gene: TRBJ2-7; V gene: TRBV6-1; CDR3 protein: CASRGTSGGAYEQYF; CDR3 DNA: TGTGCCAGCAGGGGGACTAGCGGGGGGGCCTACGAGCAGTACTTC
CDR3 length: 12; clone size: NA; D gene: NA; J gene: TRBJ2-1; V gene: TRBV18; CDR3 protein: CASSPTGDEQFF; CDR3 DNA: TGTGCCAGCTCACCTACAGGTGATGAGCAGTTCTTC
CDR3 length: 15; clone size: NA; D gene: TRBD1; J gene: TRBJ1-6; V gene: TRBV2; CDR3 protein: CASTKDRGYNSPLHF; CDR3 DNA: TGTGCCAGCACTAAAGACAGGGGCTATAATTCACCCCTCCACTTT
CDR3 length: 15; clone size: once; D gene: TRBD2; J gene: TRBJ2-7; V gene: TRBV9; CDR3 protein: CASSPRPSGSHEQYF; CDR3 DNA: TGTGCCAGCAGCCCCCGGCCTAGCGGGAGCCACGAGCAGTACTTC
CDR3 length: 14; clone size: once; D gene: NA; J gene: TRBJ1-3; V gene: TRBV7-8; CDR3 protein: CASSRFSSEDTIYF; CDR3 DNA: TGTGCCAGCAGCCGCTTCTCCAGCGAGGACACCATATATTTT
CDR3 length: 15; clone size: NA; D gene: TRBD1; J gene: TRBJ1-5; V gene: TRBV2; CDR3 protein: CASSGQGEGISPQHF; CDR3 DNA: TGTGCCAGCAGTGGACAGGGTGAGGGCATCAGCCCCCAGCATTTT
CDR3 length: 16; clone size: NA; D gene: NA; J gene: TRBJ2-1; V gene: TRBV27; CDR3 protein: CASKGFSRGSYNEQFF; CDR3 DNA: TGTGCCAGCAAAGGGTTTAGTAGGGGAAGCTACAATGAGCAGTTCTTC
CDR3 length: 12; clone size: NA; D gene: NA; J gene: TRBJ1-2; V gene: TRBV15; CDR3 protein: CATSHRAGGYTF; CDR3 DNA: TGTGCCACCAGCCACAGGGCTGGTGGCTACACCTTC
CDR3 length: 15; clone size: NA; D gene: TRBD2; J gene: TRBJ2-2; V gene: TRBV2; CDR3 protein: CASSRTSGNTGELFF; CDR3 DNA: TGTGCCAGCAGCCGGACTAGCGGAAACACCGGGGAGCTGTTTTTT
CDR3 length: 13; clone size: NA; D gene: NA; J gene: TRBJ2-1; V gene: TRBV11-2; CDR3 protein: CASSNGGNNEQFF; CDR3 DNA: TGTGCCAGCAGTAATGGGGGGAACAATGAGCAGTTCTTC
CDR3 length: 12; clone size: NA; D gene: NA; J gene: TRBJ1-2; V gene: TRBV11-2; CDR3 protein: CASSLLTQAVTF; CDR3 DNA: TGTGCCAGCAGCCTCCTGACACAGGCGGTCACCTTC
CDR3 length: 13; clone size: NA; D gene: TRBD1; J gene: TRBJ2-3; V gene: TRBV10-3; CDR3 protein: CAIGTGEIDTQYF; CDR3 DNA: TGTGCCATCGGGACAGGGGAGATAGATACGCAGTATTTT
CDR3 length: 13; clone size: NA; D gene: NA; J gene: TRBJ2-7; V gene: TRBV14; CDR3 protein: CASSRRGGYEQYF; CDR3 DNA: TGTGCCAGCAGTAGGAGAGGAGGCTACGAGCAGTACTTC
CDR3 length: 16; clone size: NA; D gene: TRBD1; J gene: TRBJ1-5; V gene: TRBV28; CDR3 protein: CASSLGGTGNGQPQHF; CDR3 DNA: TGTGCCAGCAGTTTAGGTGGGACAGGGAATGGTCAGCCCCAGCATTTT
CDR3 length: 16; clone size: NA; D gene: TRBD1; J gene: TRBJ1-1; V gene: TRBV4-2; CDR3 protein: CASSQVSGQGLTEAFF; CDR3 DNA: TGTGCCAGCAGCCAAGTTTCAGGACAGGGTCTGACTGAAGCTTTCTTT
CDR3 length: 16; clone size: once; D gene: TRBD2; J gene: TRBJ2-1; V gene: TRBV7-2; CDR3 protein: CASSSGAGGGYNEQFF; CDR3 DNA: TGTGCCAGCAGCTCAGGAGCGGGAGGGGGGTACAATGAGCAGTTCTTC
CDR3 length: 15; clone size: NA; D gene: TRBD2; J gene: TRBJ2-1; V gene: TRBV6-1; CDR3 protein: CASSEPGLAGGEQFF; CDR3 DNA: TGTGCCAGCAGTGAACCGGGACTAGCGGGGGGTGAGCAGTTCTTC
CDR3 length: 15; clone size: NA; D gene: NA; J gene: TRBJ2-5; V gene: TRBV27; CDR3 protein: CASSLGPGGRETQYF; CDR3 DNA: TGTGCCAGCAGTTTAGGGCCAGGTGGTCGGGAGACCCAGTACTTC
CDR3 length: 15; clone size: NA; D gene: TRBD2; J gene: TRBJ2-7; V gene: TRBV7-9; CDR3 protein: CASSLAAGVAYEQYF; CDR3 DNA: TGTGCCAGCAGCTTAGCGGCGGGGGTTGCCTACGAGCAGTACTTC
CDR3 length: 19; clone size: NA; D gene: NA; J gene: TRBJ2-7; V gene: TRBV7-2; CDR3 protein: CASSLASRWFQGRVHEQYF; CDR3 DNA: TGTGCCAGCAGCTTAGCCTCCCGATGGTTTCAGGGGCGCGTCCACGAGCAGTACTTC
CDR3 length: 14; clone size: NA; D gene: NA; J gene: TRBJ2-2; V gene: TRBV6-6; CDR3 protein: CAVRSGGATGELFF; CDR3 DNA: TGTGCCGTCCGGAGTGGGGGGGCAACCGGGGAGCTGTTTTTT
CDR3 length: 12; clone size: few; D gene: NA; J gene: TRBJ2-7; V gene: TRBV18; CDR3 protein: CASSTVLAQQYF; CDR3 DNA: TGTGCCAGCTCAACGGTCCTAGCACAGCAGTACTTC
CDR3 length: 18; clone size: NA; D gene: TRBD2; J gene: TRBJ2-1; V gene: TRBV5-6; CDR3 protein: CASSRTFLLAGGQGEQFF; CDR3 DNA: TGTGCCAGCAGCAGGACCTTTTTACTAGCGGGAGGGCAGGGTGAGCAGTTCTTC
CDR3 length: 14; clone size: NA; D gene: TRBD2; J gene: TRBJ2-1; V gene: TRBV27; CDR3 protein: CASSAGTTHNEQFF; CDR3 DNA: TGTGCCAGCAGCGCCGGGACTACCCACAATGAGCAGTTCTTC
CDR3 length: 16; clone size: NA; D gene: TRBD1; J gene: TRBJ1-1; V gene: TRBV19; CDR3 protein: CASSTSGQGMNTEAFF; CDR3 DNA: TGTGCCAGTAGTACGTCGGGACAGGGCATGAACACTGAAGCTTTCTTT